This note documents a single T cell receptor beta chain sequence. The data belong to a study of T cell changes during pregnancy in multiple sclerosis. The CDR3 extends over 19 amino acids. Germline V lookup: CDR1 SNHLY, CDR2 FYNNEI. J was trimmed by 2 bases and V by 5 bases; bases with no gene match: 16. Data came from immunoSEQ multiplex PCR; TCRdb stores just in-frame clones and leaves some out. The sample records tens of thousands of clones, over 75% being singletons. The input for sequencing was CD8+ T cells from peripheral blood mononuclear cells, taken in the third trimester of pregnancy. The V call is TRBV2, the J call TRBJ2-7; 12 nucleotides agree with TRBD2. This clonotype was obtained from a female donor with multiple sclerosis, enrolled in a pregnancy study. In nucleotides, the CDR3 is TGTGCCAGCAGTTTTTCCGGCAGACCTAGCGGGAGGGCTACCTACGAGCAGTACTTC. This encodes CASSFSGRPSGRATYEQYF.